The sequence of this T cell receptor beta chain was determined in a study of blood T cell repertoires in COVID-19. Germline assignment: CDR1 LNHDA and CDR2 SQIVND (reference sequence). The CDR3 is 11 residues long. Only in-frame clones appear in the TCRdb table, and some are missing; sequencing was by immunoSEQ multiplex PCR. Among about 68,000 clones listed, around nine tenths were seen once. On this clone: Sequence at one end of the junction differs from germline and may be a read error.

This receptor was obtained from a woman aged 45-60 years with COVID-19, enrolled during active disease. The material sequenced was peripheral blood. The chain uses TRBV19 and TRBJ2-7; 7 bases fit TRBD2. The CDR3 reads CASSMGTSAVF. In DNA form, the CDR3 reads TGTGCCAGTAGTATGGGAACTAGCGCGGTCTTC.